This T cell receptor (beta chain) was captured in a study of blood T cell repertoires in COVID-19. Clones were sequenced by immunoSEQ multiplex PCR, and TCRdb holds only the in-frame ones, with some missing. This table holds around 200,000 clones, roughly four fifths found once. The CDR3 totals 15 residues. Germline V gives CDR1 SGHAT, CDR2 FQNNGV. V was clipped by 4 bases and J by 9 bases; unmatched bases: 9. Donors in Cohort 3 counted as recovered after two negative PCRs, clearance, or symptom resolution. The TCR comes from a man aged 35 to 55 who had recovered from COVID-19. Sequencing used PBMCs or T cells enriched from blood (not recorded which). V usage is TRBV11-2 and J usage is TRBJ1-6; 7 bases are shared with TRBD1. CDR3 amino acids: CASSYRETGSSPLHF. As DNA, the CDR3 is TGTGCCAGCAGCTATAGGGAGACAGGGAGTTCACCCCTCCACTTT.